This TCR beta chain appears in the sequencing data of a study of identical twins. Study-wide findings and caveats: Some out-of-frame alpha sequences were shared by twins, and these showed excess low generation probability. The same donors were not followed; conclusions instead depended on cross-sectional statistical analysis.

The CDR3 spans 13 residues. CDR1 SGDLS and CDR2 YYNGEE come from the germline V gene. Between the trimmed V and J ends, which lost 2 bases and 8 bases, there was a span of 12 bases. This clonotype appeared a few times. Its antigen is undetermined. MiXCR, run by TCRdb on the 5' RACE reads, gives a single entry per CDR3 protein. This sample yields hundreds of thousands of distinct CDR3 sequences, of which around 21% are seen a single time; about 4.3% belongs to the top ten. The same specimen was also included in a second study, on T cells expressing NK-cell markers. That source reports: Among eight sequenced donors, seven carried HCMV seropositivity while one was seronegative.

The TCR sequence derives from a woman between 18 and 29 years old in good health. This chain connects TRBV9 to TRBJ2-3; maybe TRBD1 (6 bases). Sequenced input: PBMCs. The CDR3 loop reads CASSVSQGGTQYF. The CDR3 nucleotides are TGTGCCAGCAGCGTCAGCCAAGGGGGTACGCAGTATTTT.